This TCR beta chain is drawn from a study of shared T cell receptors in the human thymus. This table comes from immunoSEQ multiplex PCR, and its TCRdb copy is limited to in-frame clones, with some not included. The table includes approximately 660,000 clones, approximately 90% detected once. The table lists this clone with a few counts. Between the trimmed V and J ends, which lost 10 bases and 0 bases, there was a span of 10 bases. This CDR3 contains 13 residues. Germline assignment: CDR1 ENHRY and CDR2 SYGVKD. The same data also contributed to another study, on human thymus T cells. That report adds: Resections from corrective heart surgery supplied the thymus tissue. Blood and thymic repertoires both appeared biased in V and J gene usage. Related work showed strongly overlapping thymic repertoires across unrelated individuals.

This chain joins TRBV10-3 and TRBJ2-1; no reliable D call. Material: thymocytes. The origin of this receptor is a boy under three years old with a congenital heart defect. This CDR3 is CATKRDSYNEQFF. Written as DNA, the CDR3 is TGTGCCACCAAGCGAGACTCCTACAATGAGCAGTTCTTC.